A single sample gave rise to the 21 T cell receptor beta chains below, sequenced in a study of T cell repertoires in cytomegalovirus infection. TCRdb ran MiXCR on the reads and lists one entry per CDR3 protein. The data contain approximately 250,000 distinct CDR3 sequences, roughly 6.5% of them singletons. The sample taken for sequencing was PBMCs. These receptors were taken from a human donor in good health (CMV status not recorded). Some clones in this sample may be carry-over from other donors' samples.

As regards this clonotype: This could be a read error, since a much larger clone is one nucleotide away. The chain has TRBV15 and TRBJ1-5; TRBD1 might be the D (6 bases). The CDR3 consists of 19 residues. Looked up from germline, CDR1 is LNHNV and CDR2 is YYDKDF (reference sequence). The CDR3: CATSRDQIPGGPRNQPQQF. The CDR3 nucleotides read TGTGCCACCAGCAGAGATCAAATTCCCGGGGGGCCTCGCAATCAGCCCCAGCAGTTT.

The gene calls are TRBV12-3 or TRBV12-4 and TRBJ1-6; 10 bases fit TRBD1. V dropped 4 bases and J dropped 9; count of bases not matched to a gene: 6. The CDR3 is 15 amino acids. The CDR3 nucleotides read TGTGCCAGCAGTTCCGGGACAGGGGCAAGTTCACCCCTCCACTTT. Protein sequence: CASSSGTGASSPLHF.

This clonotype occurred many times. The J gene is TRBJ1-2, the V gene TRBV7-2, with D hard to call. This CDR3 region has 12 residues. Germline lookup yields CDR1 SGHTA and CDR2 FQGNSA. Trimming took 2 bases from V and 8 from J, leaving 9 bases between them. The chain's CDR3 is CASSLRGIGYTF. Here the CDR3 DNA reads TGTGCCAGCAGCTTAAGAGGGATCGGCTACACCTTC.

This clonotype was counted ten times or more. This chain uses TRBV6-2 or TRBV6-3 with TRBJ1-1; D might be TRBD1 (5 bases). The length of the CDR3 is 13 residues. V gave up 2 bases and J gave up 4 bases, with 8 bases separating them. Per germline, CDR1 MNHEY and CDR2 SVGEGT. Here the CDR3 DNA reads TGTGCCAGCAGTTACCGGGGGGGCACTGAAGCTTTCTTT. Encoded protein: CASSYRGGTEAFF.

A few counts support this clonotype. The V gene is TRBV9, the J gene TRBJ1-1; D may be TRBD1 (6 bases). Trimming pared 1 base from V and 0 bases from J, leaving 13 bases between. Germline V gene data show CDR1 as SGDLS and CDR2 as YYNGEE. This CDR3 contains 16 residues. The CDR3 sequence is CASSVLGRGMNTEAFF. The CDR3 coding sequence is TGTGCCAGCAGCGTACTAGGAAGGGGGATGAACACTGAAGCTTTCTTT.

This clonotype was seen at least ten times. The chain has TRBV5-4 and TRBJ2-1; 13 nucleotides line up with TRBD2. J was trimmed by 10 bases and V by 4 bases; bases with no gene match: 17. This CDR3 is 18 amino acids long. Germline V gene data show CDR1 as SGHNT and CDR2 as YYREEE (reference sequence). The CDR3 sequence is CASSPRLPGLAGAGEQFF. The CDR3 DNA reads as TGTGCCAGCAGCCCCAGACTCCCCGGACTAGCGGGGGCGGGAGAGCAGTTCTTC.

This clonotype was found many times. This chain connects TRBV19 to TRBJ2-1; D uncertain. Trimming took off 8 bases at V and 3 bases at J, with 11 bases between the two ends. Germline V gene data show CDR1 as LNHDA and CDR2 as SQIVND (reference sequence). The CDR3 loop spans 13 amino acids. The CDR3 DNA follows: TGTGCCAGTTCCCAGTCCTTCTACAATGAGCAGTTCTTC. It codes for CASSQSFYNEQFF. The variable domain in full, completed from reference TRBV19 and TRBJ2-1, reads DGGITQSPKYLFRKEGQNVTLSCEQNLNHDAMYWYRQDPGQGLRLIYYSQIVNDFQKGDIAEGYSVSREKKESFPLTVTSAQKNPTAFYLCASSQSFYNEQFFGPGTRLTVL.

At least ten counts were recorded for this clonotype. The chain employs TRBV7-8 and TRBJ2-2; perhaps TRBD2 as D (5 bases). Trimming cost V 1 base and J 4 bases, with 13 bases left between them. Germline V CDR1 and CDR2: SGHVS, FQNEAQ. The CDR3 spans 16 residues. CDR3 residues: CASSLVIAGGTGELFF. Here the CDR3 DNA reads TGTGCCAGCAGCTTAGTCATCGCGGGTGGCACCGGGGAGCTGTTTTTT.

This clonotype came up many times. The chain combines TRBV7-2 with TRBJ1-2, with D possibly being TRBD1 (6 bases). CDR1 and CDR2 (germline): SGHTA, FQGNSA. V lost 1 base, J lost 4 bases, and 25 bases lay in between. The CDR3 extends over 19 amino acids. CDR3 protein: CASSLGRAIAGGSLYGYTF. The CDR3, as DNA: TGTGCCAGCAGCTTAGGACGGGCCATTGCGGGGGGCTCCCTCTATGGCTACACCTTC.

In DNA, the CDR3 is TGCGCCAGCAGCGACGAGTCCTACGAGCAGTACTTC. Protein sequence: CASSDESYEQYF. The chain couples TRBV5-1 to TRBJ2-7; the D is unclear. With 4 bases removed from V and 1 base from J, the gap between germline ends came to 6 bases. Germline-derived CDR1 and CDR2 are SGHRS and YFSETQ. This CDR3 is built from 12 residues.

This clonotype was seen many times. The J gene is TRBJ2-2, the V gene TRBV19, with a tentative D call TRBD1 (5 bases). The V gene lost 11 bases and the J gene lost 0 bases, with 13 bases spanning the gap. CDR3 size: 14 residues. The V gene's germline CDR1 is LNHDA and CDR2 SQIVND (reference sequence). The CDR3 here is CAVSPDTNTGELFF. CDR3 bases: TGTGCCGTATCCCCGGACACGAACACCGGGGAGCTGTTTTTT.

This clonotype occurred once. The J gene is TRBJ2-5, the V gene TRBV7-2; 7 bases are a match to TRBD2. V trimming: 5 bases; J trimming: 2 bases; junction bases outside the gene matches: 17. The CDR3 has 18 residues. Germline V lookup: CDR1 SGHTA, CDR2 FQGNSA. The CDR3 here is CASSKQSFSGEYQETQYF. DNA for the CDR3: TGTGCCAGCAGCAAACAAAGTTTCAGCGGGGAGTATCAAGAGACCCAGTACTTC. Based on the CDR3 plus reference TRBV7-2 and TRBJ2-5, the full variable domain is GAGVSQSPSNKVTEKGKDVELRCDPISGHTALYWYRQSLGQGLEFLIYFQGNSAPDKSGLPSDRFSAERTGGSVSTLTIQRTQQEDSAVYLCASSKQSFSGEYQETQYFGPGTRLLVL.

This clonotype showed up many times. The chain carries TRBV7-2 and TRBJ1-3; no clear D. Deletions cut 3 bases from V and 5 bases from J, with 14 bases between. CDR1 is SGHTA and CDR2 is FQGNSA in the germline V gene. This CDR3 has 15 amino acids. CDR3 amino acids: CASSLAGPVRNTIYF. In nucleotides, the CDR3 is TGTGCCAGCAGCTTGGCCGGCCCGGTGAGAAACACCATATATTTT. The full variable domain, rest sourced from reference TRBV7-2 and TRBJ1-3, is GAGVSQSPSNKVTEKGKDVELRCDPISGHTALYWYRQSLGQGLEFLIYFQGNSAPDKSGLPSDRFSAERTGGSVSTLTIQRTQQEDSAVYLCASSLAGPVRNTIYFGEGSWLTVV.

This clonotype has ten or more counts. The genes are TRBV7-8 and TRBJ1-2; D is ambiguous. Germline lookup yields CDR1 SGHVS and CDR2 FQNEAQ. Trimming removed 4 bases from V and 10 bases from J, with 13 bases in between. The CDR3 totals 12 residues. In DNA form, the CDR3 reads TGTGCCAGCAGCTCAGGACCTGGGGACTACACCTTC. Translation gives CASSSGPGDYTF.

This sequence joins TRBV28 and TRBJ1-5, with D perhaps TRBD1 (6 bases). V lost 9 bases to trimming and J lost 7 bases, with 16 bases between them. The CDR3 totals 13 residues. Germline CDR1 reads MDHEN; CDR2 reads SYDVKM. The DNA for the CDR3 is TGTGCCAGTGGGGGGGGGGCTGGGCAGCCCCAGCATTTT. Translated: CASGGGAGQPQHF.

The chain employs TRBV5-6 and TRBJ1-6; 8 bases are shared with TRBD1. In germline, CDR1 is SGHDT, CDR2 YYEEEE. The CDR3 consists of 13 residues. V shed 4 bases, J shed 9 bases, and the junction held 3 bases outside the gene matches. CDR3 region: CASSPDRASPLHF. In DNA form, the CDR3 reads TGTGCCAGCAGCCCGGACAGGGCTTCACCCCTCCACTTT.

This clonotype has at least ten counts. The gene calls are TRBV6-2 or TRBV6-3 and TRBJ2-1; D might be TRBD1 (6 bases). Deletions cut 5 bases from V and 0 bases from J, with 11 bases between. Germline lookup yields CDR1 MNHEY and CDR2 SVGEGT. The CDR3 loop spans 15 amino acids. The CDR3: CASSADRSSYNEQFF. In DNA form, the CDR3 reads TGTGCCAGCAGTGCCGACAGGAGCTCCTACAATGAGCAGTTCTTC.

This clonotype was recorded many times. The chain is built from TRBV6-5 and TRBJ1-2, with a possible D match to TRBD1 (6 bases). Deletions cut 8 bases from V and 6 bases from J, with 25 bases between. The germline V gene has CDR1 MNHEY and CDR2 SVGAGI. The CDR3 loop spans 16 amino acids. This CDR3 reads CASGLDRGAVVNGYTF. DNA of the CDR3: TGTGCCAGCGGCCTGGACCGGGGGGCGGTAGTGAATGGCTACACCTTC.

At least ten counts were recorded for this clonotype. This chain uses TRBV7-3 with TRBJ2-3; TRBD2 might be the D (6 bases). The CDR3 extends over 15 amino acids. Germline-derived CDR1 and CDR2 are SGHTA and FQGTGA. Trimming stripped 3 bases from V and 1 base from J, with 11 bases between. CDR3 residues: CASSFRPSGTDTQYF. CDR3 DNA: TGTGCCAGCAGCTTTCGACCTAGCGGCACAGATACGCAGTATTTT.

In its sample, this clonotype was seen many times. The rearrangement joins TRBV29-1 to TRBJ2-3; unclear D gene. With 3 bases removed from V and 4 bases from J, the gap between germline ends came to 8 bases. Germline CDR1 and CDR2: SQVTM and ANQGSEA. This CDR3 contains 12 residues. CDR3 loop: CSVDPQADTQYF. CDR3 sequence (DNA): TGCAGCGTTGATCCGCAGGCAGATACGCAGTATTTT.

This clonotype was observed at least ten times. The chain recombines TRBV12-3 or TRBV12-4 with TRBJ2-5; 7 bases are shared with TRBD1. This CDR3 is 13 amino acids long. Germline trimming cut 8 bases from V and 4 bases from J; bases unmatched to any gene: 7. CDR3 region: CASGDRAGETQYF. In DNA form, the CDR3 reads TGTGCCAGCGGAGACAGGGCAGGAGAGACCCAGTACTTC.